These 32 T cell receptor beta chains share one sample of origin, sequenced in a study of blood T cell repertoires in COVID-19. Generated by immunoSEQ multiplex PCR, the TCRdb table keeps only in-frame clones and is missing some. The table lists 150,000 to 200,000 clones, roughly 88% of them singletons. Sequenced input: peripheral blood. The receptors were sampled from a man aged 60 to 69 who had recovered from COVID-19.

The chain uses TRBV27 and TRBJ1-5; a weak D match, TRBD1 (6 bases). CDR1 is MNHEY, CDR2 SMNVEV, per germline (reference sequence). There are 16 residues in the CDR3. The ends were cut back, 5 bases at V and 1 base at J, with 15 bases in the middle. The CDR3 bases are TGTGCCAGCAGTCCACAACAGGGAACGAGCAATCAGCCCCAGCATTTT. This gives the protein CASSPQQGTSNQPQHF.

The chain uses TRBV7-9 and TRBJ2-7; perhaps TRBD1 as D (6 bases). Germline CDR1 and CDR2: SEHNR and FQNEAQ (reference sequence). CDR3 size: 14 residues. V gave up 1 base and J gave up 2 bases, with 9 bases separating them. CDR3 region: CASSLDRAPYEQYF. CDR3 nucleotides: TGTGCCAGCAGCTTAGACAGGGCCCCCTACGAGCAGTACTTC.

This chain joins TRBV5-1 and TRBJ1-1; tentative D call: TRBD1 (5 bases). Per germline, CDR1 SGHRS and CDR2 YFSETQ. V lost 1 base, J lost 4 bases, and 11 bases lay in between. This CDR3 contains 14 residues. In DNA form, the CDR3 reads TGCGCCAGCAGCTTGCTCACCCAGGGCACTGAAGCTTTCTTT. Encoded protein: CASSLLTQGTEAFF.

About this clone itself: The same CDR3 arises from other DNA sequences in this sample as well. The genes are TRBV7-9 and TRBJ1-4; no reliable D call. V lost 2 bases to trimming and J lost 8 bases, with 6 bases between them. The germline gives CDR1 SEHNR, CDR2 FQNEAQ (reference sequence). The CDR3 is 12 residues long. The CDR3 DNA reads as TGTGCCAGCAGCTTACGTGGCGAAAAACTGTTTTTT. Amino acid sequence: CASSLRGEKLFF.

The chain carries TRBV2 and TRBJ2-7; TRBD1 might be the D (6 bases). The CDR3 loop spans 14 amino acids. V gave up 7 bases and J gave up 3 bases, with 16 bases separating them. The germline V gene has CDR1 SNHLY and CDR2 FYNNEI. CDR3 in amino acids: CASIHQGQDYEQYF. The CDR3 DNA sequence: TGTGCCAGCATTCACCAGGGGCAAGACTACGAGCAGTACTTC. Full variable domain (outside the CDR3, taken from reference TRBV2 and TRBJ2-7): EPEVTQTPSHQVTQMGQEVILRCVPISNHLYFYWYRQILGQKVEFLVSFYNNEISEKSEIFDDQFSVERPDGSNFTLKIRSTKLEDSAMYFCASIHQGQDYEQYFGPGTRLTVT.

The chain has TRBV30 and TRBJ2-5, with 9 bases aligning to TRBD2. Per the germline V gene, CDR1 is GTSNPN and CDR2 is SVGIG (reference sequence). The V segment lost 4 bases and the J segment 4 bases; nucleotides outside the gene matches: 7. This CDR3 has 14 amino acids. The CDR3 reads CAWNLARGGETQYF. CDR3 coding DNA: TGTGCCTGGAACTTGGCGCGGGGGGGAGAGACCCAGTACTTC.

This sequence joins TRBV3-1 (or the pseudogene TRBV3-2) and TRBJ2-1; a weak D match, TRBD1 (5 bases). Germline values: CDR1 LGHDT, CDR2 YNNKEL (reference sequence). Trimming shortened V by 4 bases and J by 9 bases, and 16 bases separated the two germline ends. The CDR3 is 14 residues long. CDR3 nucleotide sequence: TGTGCCAGCAGCCCTTCCCCAGGGTCGCCTGAGCAGTTCTTC. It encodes CASSPSPGSPEQFF.

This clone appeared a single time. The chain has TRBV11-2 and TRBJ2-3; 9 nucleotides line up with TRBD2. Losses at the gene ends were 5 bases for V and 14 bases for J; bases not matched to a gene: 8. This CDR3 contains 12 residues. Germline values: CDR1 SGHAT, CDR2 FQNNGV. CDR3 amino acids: CASSPTLAGLYF. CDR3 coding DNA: TGTGCCAGCAGCCCGACACTAGCGGGCTTGTATTTT. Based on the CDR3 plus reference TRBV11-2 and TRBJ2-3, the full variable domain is EAGVAQSPRYKIIEKRQSVAFWCNPISGHATLYWYQQILGQGPKLLIQFQNNGVVDDSQLPKDRFSAERLKGVDSTLKIQPAKLEDSAVYLCASSPTLAGLYFGPGTRLTVL.

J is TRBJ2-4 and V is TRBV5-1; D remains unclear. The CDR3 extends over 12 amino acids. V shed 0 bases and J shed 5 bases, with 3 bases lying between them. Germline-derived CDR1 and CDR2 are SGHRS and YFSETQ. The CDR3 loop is CASSLGENIQYF. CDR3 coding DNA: TGCGCCAGCAGCTTGGGAGAAAACATTCAGTACTTC.

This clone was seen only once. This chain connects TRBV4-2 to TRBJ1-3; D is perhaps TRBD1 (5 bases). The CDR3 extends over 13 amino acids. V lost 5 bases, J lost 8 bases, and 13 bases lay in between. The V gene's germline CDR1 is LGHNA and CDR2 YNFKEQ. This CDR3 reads CASSYPPGDTIYF. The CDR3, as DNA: TGTGCCAGCAGCTACCCTCCGGGGGACACCATATATTTT.

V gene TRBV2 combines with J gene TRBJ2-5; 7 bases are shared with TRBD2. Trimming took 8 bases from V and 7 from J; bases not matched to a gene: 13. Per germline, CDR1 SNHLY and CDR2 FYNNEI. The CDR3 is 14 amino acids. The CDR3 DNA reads TGTGCCAGCTATGGGACTATCCTTAGTGGGACCCAGTACTTC. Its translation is CASYGTILSGTQYF.

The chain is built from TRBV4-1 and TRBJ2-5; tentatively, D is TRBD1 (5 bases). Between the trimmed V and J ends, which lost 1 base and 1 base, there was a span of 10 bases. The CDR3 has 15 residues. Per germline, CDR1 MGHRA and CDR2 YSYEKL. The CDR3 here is CASSQGSGPQETQYF. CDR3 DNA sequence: TGCGCCAGCAGCCAAGGCTCAGGGCCCCAAGAGACCCAGTACTTC.

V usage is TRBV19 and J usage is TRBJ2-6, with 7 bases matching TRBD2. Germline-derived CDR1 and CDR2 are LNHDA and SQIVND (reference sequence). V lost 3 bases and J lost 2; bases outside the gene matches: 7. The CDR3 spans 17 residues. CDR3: CASSILFGGAGANVLTF. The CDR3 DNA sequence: TGTGCCAGTAGTATTCTCTTTGGGGGGGCTGGGGCCAACGTCCTGACTTTC.

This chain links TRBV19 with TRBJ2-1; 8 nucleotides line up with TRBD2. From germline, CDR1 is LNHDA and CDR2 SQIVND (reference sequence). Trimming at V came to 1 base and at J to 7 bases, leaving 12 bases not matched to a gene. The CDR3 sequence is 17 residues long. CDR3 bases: TGTGCCAGTAGTATAGGAGGTATAGCGGGGCAAACGAATGAGCAGTTCTTC. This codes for CASSIGGIAGQTNEQFF.

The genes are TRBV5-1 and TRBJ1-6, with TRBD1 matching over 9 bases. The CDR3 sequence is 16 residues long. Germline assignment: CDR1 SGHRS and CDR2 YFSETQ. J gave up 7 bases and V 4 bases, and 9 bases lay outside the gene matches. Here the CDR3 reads CASSNRDRVGNSPLHF. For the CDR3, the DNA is TGCGCCAGCAGCAACCGGGACAGGGTGGGAAATTCACCCCTCCACTTT.

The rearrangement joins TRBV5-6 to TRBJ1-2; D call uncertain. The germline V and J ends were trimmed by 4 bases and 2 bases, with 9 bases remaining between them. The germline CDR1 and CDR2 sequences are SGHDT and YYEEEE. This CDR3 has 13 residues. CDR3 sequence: CASSVGGNYGYTF. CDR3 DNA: TGTGCCAGCAGCGTCGGAGGAAACTATGGCTACACCTTC.

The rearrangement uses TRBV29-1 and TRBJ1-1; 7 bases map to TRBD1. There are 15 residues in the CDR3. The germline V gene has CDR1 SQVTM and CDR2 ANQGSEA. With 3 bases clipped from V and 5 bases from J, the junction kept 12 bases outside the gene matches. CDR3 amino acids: CSVDFRGGGRTEAFF. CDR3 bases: TGCAGCGTTGATTTTAGAGGGGGCGGGCGGACTGAAGCTTTCTTT.

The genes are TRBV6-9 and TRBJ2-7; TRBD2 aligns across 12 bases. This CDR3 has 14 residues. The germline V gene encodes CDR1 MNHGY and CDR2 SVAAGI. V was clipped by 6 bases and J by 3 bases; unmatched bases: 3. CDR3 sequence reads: CASSRLAGDYEQYF. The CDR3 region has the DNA TGTGCCAGCAGCCGACTAGCGGGGGACTACGAGCAGTACTTC.

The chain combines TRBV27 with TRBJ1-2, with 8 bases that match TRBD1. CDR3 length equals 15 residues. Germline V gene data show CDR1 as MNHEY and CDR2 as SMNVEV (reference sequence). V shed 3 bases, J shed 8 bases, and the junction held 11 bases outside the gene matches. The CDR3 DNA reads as TGTGCCAGCAGTTTTGCCGGGACAGGAGCCTACGGCTACACCTTC. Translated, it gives CASSFAGTGAYGYTF.

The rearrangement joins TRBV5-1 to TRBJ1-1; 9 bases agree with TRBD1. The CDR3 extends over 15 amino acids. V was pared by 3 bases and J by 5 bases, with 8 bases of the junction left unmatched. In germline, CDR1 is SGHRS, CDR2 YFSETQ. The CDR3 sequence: CASSSQGAGETEAFF. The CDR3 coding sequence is TGCGCCAGCAGCTCACAGGGGGCAGGAGAGACTGAAGCTTTCTTT.

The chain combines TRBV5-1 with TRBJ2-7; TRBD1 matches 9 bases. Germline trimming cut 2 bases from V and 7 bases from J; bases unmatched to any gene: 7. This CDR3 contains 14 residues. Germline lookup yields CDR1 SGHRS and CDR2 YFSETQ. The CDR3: CASSFTGGSGEQYF. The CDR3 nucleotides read TGCGCCAGCAGCTTCACAGGGGGCTCGGGGGAGCAGTACTTC.

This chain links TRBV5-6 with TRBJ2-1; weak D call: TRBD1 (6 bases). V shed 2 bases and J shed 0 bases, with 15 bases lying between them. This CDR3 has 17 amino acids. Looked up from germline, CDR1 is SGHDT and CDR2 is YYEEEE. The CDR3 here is CASSLDRGIDSYNEQFF. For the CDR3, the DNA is TGTGCCAGCAGCTTAGATAGGGGGATTGACTCCTACAATGAGCAGTTCTTC.

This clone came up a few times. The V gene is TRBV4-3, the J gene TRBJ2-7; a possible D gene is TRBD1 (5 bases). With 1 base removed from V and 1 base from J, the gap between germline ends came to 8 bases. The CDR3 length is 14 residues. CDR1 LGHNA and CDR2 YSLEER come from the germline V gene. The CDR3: CASSQGQGSYEQYF. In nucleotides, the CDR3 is TGCGCCAGCAGCCAAGGTCAGGGATCCTACGAGCAGTACTTC.

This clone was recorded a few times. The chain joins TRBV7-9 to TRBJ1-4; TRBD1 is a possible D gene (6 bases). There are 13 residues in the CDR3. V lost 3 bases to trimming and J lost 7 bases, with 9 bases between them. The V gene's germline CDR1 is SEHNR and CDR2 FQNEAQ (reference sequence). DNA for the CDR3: TGTGCCAGCAGCTTCGGGGGGCCTGAAAAACTGTTTTTT. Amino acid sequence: CASSFGGPEKLFF.

The DNA for the CDR3 is TGTGCCAGCAGTTCCCCCCGTAAAAATGAGCAGTTCTTC. Translating gives CASSSPRKNEQFF. J is TRBJ2-1 and V is TRBV2; D is undetermined. Germline V gene sequence: CDR1 SNHLY, CDR2 FYNNEI. This CDR3 region has 13 residues. With 5 bases removed from V and 7 bases from J, the gap between germline ends came to 12 bases.

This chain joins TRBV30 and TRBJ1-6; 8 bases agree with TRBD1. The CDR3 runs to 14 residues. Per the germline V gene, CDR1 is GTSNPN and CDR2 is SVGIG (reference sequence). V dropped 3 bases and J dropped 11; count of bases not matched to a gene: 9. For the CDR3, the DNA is TGTGCCTGGAGCCTAGGAGGGGACAGGACACCCCTCCACTTT. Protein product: CAWSLGGDRTPLHF. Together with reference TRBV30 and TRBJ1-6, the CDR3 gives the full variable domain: SQTIHQWPATLVQPVGSPLSLECTVEGTSNPNLYWYRQAAGRGLQLLFYSVGIGQISSEVPQNLSASRPQDRQFILSSKKLLLSDSGFYLCAWSLGGDRTPLHFGNGTRLTVT.

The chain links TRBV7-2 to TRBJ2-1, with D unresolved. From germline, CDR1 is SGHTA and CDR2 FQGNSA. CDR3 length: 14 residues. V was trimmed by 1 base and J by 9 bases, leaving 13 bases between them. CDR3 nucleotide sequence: TGTGCCAGCAGCTTAGGAGACGGAAGCGCTGAGCAGTTCTTC. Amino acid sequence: CASSLGDGSAEQFF.

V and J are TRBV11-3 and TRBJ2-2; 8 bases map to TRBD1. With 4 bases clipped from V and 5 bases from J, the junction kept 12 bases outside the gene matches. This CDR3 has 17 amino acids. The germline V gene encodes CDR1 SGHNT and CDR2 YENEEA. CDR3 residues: CASSSWGQGASTGELFF. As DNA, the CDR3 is TGTGCCAGCAGCTCGTGGGGCCAGGGGGCGAGTACCGGGGAGCTGTTTTTT.

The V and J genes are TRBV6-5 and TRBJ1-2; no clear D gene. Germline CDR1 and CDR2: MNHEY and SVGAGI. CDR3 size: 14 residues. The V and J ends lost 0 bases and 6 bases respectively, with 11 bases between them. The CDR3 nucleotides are TGTGCCAGCAGTTACTCGATGTGGAGTGATGGCTACACCTTC. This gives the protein CASSYSMWSDGYTF.

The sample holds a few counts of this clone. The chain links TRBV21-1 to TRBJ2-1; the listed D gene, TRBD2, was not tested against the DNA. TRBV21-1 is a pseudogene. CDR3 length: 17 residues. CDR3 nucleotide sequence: TGTGCCAGCAGCAAAGTATATGCTCTATCCTCCTACAATGAGCAGTTCTTC. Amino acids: CASSKVYALSSYNEQFF.

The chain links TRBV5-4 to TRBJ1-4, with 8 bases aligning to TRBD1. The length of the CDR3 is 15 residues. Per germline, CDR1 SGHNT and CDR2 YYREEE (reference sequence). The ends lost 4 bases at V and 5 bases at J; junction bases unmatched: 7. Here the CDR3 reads CASSLGTGGNEKLFF. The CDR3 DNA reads TGTGCCAGCAGCCTAGGGACAGGAGGGAATGAAAAACTGTTTTTT.

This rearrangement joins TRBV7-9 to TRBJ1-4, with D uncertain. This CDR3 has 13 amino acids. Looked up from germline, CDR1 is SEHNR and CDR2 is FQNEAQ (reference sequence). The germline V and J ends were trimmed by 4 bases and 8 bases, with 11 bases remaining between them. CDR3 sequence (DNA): TGTGCCAGCAGCTCTTCCGGGGTCGAAAAACTGTTTTTT. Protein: CASSSSGVEKLFF.